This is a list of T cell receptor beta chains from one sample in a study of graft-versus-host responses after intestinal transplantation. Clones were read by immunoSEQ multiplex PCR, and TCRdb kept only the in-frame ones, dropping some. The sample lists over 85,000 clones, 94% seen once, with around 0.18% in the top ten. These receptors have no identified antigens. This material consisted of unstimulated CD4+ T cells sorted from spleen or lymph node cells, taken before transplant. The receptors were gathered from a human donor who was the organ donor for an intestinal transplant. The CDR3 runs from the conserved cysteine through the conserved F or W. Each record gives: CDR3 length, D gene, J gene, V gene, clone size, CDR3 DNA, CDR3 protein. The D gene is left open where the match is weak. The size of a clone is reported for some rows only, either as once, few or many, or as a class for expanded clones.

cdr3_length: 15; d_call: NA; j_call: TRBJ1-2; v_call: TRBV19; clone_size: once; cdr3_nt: TGTGCCAGTAGTATAGGTAGGGGAATGGACTATGGCTACACCTTC; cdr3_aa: CASSIGRGMDYGYTF
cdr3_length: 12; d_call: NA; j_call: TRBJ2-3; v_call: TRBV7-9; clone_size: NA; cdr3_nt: TGTGCCAGCAGCCTCGAGACAGATACGCAGTATTTT; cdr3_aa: CASSLETDTQYF
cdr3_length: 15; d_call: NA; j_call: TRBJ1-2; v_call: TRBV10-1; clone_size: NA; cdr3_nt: TGCGCCAGCACAGCCGGCCGCGGTGCTAACTATGGCTACACCTTC; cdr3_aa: CASTAGRGANYGYTF
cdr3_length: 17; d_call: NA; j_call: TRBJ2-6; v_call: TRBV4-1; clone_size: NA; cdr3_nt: TGCGCCAGCAGCCAAGATATTAAGGGGTACGGGGCCAACGTCCTGACTTTC; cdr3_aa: CASSQDIKGYGANVLTF
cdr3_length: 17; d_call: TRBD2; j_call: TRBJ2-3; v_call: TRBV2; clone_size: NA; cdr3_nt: TGTGCCAGCAGTGAAGGAGAGGTTCTAGCGGGCACAGATACGCAGTATTTT; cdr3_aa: CASSEGEVLAGTDTQYF
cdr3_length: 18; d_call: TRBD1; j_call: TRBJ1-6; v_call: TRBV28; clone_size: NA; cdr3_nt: TGTGCCAGCAGTTTATGGGGACAGGGAAGCTCCTATAATTCACCCCTCCACTTT; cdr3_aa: CASSLWGQGSSYNSPLHF
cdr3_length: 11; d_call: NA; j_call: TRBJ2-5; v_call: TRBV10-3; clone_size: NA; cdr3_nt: TGTGCCGCTCGCCGCGGGGAGACCCAGTACTTC; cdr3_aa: CAARRGETQYF
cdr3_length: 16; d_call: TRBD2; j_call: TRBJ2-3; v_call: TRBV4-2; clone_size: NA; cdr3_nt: TGTGCCAGCAGCCAGGAACTAGCGGGGGGCACAGATACGCAGTATTTT; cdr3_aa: CASSQELAGGTDTQYF
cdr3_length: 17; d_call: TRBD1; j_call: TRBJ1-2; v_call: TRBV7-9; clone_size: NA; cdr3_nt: TGTGCCAGCAGCTTAACTCCGGGACAGGGCAAGGGCTATGGCTACACCTTC; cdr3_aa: CASSLTPGQGKGYGYTF
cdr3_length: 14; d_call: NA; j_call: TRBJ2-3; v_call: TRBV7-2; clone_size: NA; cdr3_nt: TGTGCCAGCAGCTTAAGTAGGGCCACAGATACGCAGTATTTT; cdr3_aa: CASSLSRATDTQYF
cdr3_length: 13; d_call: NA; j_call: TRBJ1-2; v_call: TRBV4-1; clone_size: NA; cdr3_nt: TGCGCCAGCAGCCAAGATCTTCGTTATGGCTACACCTTC; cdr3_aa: CASSQDLRYGYTF
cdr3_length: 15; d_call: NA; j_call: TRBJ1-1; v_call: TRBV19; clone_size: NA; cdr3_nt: TGTGCCAGTAGTCTAGGAGGGGCCTCGAACACTGAAGCTTTCTTT; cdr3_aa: CASSLGGASNTEAFF
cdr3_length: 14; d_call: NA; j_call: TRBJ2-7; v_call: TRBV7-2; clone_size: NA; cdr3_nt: TGTGCCAGCAGCTTAAACGGCGACCCCTACGAGCAGTACTTC; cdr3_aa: CASSLNGDPYEQYF
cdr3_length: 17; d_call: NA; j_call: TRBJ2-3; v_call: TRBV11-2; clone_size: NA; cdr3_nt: TGTGCCAGCAGCTTATGGATCGGGGGTTCCTCCACAGATACGCAGTATTTT; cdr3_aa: CASSLWIGGSSTDTQYF
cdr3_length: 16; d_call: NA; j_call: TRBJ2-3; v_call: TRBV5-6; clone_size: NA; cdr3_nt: TGTGCCAGCAGCTTCCAGACAGGAACCCGCACAGATACGCAGTATTTT; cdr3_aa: CASSFQTGTRTDTQYF
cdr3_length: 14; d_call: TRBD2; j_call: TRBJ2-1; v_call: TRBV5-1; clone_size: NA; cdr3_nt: TGCGCCAGCACGGGACTAGCGGGCCCCAATGAGCAGTTCTTC; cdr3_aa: CASTGLAGPNEQFF
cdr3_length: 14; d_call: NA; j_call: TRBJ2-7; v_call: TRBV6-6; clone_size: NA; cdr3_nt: TGTGCCAGCAGTTACAGGATTTCCCACTACGAGCAGTACTTC; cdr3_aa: CASSYRISHYEQYF
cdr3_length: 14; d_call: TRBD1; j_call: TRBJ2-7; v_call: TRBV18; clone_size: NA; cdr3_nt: TGTGCCAGCTCAAAAGGACAGGGGACCTACGAGCAGTACTTC; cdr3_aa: CASSKGQGTYEQYF
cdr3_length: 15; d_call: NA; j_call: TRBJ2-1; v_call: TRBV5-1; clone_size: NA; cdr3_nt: TGCGCCAGCAGCCCGGAAGTGGGGAATTGGAATGAGCAGTTCTTC; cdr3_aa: CASSPEVGNWNEQFF
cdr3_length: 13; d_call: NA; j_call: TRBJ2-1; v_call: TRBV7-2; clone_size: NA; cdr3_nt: TGTGCCAGCAGCGACTCTACTAGATATGAGCAGTTCTTC; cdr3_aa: CASSDSTRYEQFF
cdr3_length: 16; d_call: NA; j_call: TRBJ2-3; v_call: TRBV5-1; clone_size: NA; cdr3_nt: TGCGCCAGCAGCTTGGGGGACACCCACAGCACAGGTACGCAGTATTTT; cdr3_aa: CASSLGDTHSTGTQYF
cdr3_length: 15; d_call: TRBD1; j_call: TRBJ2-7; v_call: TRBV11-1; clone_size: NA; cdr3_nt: TGTGCCAGCAGCTTAGGGGGACAGGGGACCTACGAGCAGTACTTC; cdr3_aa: CASSLGGQGTYEQYF
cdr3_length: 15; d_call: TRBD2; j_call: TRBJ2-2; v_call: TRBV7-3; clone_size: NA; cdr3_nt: TGTGCCAGCAGCCAAGACCGCGGGGGTGGAAGGGAGCTGTTTTTT; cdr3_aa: CASSQDRGGGRELFF
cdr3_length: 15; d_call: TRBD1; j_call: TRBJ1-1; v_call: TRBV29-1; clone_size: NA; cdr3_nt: TGCAGCGTCCGGGGGGGGACAGAGTGGAACACTGAAGCTTTCTTT; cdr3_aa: CSVRGGTEWNTEAFF
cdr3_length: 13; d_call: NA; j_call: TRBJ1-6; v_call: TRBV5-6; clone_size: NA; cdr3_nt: TGTGCCAGCAGCCCCGTCTATAATTCACCCCTCCACTTT; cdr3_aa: CASSPVYNSPLHF
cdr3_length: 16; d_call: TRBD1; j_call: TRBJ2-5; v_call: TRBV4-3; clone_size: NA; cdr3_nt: TGCGCCAGCAGCCAACGGGACAGGGGGCGCGAAGAGACCCAGTACTTC; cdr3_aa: CASSQRDRGREETQYF
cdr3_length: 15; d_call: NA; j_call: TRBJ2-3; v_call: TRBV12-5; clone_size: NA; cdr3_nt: TGTGCTAGTGGTCAAGGACAGACAAGCACAGATACGCAGTATTTT; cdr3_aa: CASGQGQTSTDTQYF
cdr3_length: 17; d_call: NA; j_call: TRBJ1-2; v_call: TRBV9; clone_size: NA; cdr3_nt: TGTGCCAGCAGCGCACTCAGCTCCCCAGGGACTAACTATGGCTACACCTTC; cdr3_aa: CASSALSSPGTNYGYTF
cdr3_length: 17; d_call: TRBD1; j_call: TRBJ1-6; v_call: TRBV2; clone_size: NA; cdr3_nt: TGTGCCAGCAGGACATACAGGGGGCCCTCCTATAATTCACCCCTCCACTTT; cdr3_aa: CASRTYRGPSYNSPLHF
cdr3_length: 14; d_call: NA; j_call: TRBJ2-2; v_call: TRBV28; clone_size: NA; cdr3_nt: TGTGCCAGCAGAACCGTCCTGAACACCGGGGAGCTGTTTTTT; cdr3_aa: CASRTVLNTGELFF
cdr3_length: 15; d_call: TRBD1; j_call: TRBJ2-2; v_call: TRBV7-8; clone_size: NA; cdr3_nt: TGTGCCAGCAGCCCGAGACAGGGGTTCACCGGGGAGCTGTTTTTT; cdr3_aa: CASSPRQGFTGELFF
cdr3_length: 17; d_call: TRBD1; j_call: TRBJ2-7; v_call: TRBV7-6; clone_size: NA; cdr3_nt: TGTGCCAGCAGCTTAGAGGTGACAGGGACCGGTTCCTACGAGCAGTACTTC; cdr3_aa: CASSLEVTGTGSYEQYF
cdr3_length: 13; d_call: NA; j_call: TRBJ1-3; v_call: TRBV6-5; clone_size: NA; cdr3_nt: TGTGCCAGCAGTTATCAGAGGGTGGACACCATATATTTT; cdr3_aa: CASSYQRVDTIYF
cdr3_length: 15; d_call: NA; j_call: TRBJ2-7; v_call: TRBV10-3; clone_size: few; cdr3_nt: TGTGCCATCAGTGAGTCCGGAGGGGGCCGCTACGAGCAGTACTTC; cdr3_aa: CAISESGGGRYEQYF
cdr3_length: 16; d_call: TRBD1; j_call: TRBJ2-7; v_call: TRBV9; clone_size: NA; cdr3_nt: TGTGCCAGCAGCACCGGGACAGGGGGCCCCTCCTACGAGCAGTACTTC; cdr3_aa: CASSTGTGGPSYEQYF
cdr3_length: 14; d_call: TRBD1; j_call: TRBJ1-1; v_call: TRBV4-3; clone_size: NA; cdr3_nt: TGCGCCAGCAGCCAAGATGTGTACAGGGGGAGGGCTTTCTTT; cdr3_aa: CASSQDVYRGRAFF
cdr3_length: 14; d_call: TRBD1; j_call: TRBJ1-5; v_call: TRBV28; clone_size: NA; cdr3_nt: TGTGCCAGCAGCAGGACAGGGGGTAATCAGCCCCAGCATTTT; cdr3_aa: CASSRTGGNQPQHF
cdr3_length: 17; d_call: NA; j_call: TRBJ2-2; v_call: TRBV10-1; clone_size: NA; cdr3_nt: TGCGCCAGCAGTGAGTTTTCCGGGACAAATACTTACGGGGAGCTGTTTTTT; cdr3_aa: CASSEFSGTNTYGELFF
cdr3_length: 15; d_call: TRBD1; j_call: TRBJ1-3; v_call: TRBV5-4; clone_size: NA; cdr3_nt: TGTGCCAGCAGCTTGGACAGGGGCTCTGGAAACACCATATATTTT; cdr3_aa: CASSLDRGSGNTIYF